The 16 T cell receptor beta chains below come from one sample, sequenced in a study of blood T cell repertoires in COVID-19. TCRdb's table, derived via immunoSEQ multiplex PCR, lists solely in-frame clones and lacks some. The sample comprises some 230,000 clones, roughly 80% of which are singletons, and under 1.5% rests with the top ten. The specimen sequenced was PBMCs or T cells enriched from blood (not recorded which). All receptors come from a middle-aged woman with acute COVID-19.

This clone was picked up one time. The V gene is TRBV29-1, the J gene TRBJ1-3; D ambiguous. Trimming cost V 3 bases and J 0 bases, with 9 bases left between them. The germline V gene has CDR1 SQVTM and CDR2 ANQGSEA. The CDR3 contains 14 residues. The CDR3 spells CSVERVPSGNTIYF. In nucleotides, the CDR3 is TGCAGCGTTGAGCGGGTCCCCTCTGGAAACACCATATATTTT.

The genes are TRBV28 and TRBJ2-7, with 7 bases that match TRBD2. J gave up 4 bases and V 7 bases, and 13 bases lay outside the gene matches. The CDR3 totals 15 residues. Germline lookup yields CDR1 MDHEN and CDR2 SYDVKM. This chain's CDR3 is CASTVTLRGGYEQYF. The CDR3 DNA reads as TGTGCCAGCACCGTCACTCTCCGGGGAGGGTACGAGCAGTACTTC. The entire variable domain, with the rest obtained from reference TRBV28 and TRBJ2-7, is as follows: DVKVTQSSRYLVKRTGEKVFLECVQDMDHENMFWYRQDPGLGLRLIYFSYDVKMKEKGDIPEGYSVSREKKERFSLILESASTNQTSMYLCASTVTLRGGYEQYFGPGTRLTVT.

J is TRBJ2-1 and V is TRBV7-8; D uncertain. Between the trimmed V and J ends, which lost 2 bases and 13 bases, there was a span of 15 bases. CDR3 length equals 13 residues. CDR1 and CDR2 (germline): SGHVS, FQNEAQ. This CDR3 is CASSLTRRVQQFF. Written as DNA, the CDR3 is TGTGCCAGCAGCTTAACACGTCGGGTGCAACAGTTCTTC.

This clone turned up a few times. The chain recombines TRBV10-1 with TRBJ2-5, with a weak D call TRBD1 (6 bases). This CDR3 has 15 amino acids. Germline CDR1 and CDR2: WNHNN and SYGVQD (reference sequence). The ends were cut back, 5 bases at V and 4 bases at J, with 17 bases in the middle. CDR3 bases: TGCGCCAGCAGTCCAGGACAGCGGTCTCGAGAGACCCAGTACTTC. Amino acids: CASSPGQRSRETQYF.

This sequence joins TRBV19 and TRBJ1-5, with TRBD1 matching over 7 bases. Trimming took 5 bases from V and 3 from J; bases not matched to a gene: 4. The CDR3 sequence is 14 residues long. Per germline, CDR1 LNHDA and CDR2 SQIVND (reference sequence). Here the CDR3 reads CASSDDRVNQPQHF. The DNA of the CDR3 is TGTGCCAGTAGTGACGACAGGGTCAATCAGCCCCAGCATTTT. Filled out from reference TRBV19 and TRBJ1-5, the complete variable domain reads DGGITQSPKYLFRKEGQNVTLSCEQNLNHDAMYWYRQDPGQGLRLIYYSQIVNDFQKGDIAEGYSVSREKKESFPLTVTSAQKNPTAFYLCASSDDRVNQPQHFGDGTRLSIL.

The chain joins TRBV7-2 to TRBJ1-5; D perhaps matches TRBD1 (5 bases). Germline CDR1 is SGHTA and CDR2 is FQGNSA. The CDR3 spans 14 residues. Trimming took 5 bases from V and 10 from J, leaving 18 bases between them. The CDR3 nucleotides read TGTGCCAGCAGCGGGGGGGGGACCGCTCGCCCCCAGCATTTT. Translated: CASSGGGTARPQHF.

This clone was detected many times. V gene TRBV11-2 combines with J gene TRBJ2-1; D may be TRBD2 (6 bases). The V end lost 5 bases, the J end lost 15 bases, and 20 bases lay between the germline ends. Germline CDR1 is SGHAT and CDR2 is FQNNGV. The CDR3 consists of 13 residues. This CDR3 reads CASSKTGTALVFF. For the CDR3, the DNA is TGTGCCAGCAGCAAAACCGGGACTGCTCTTGTGTTCTTC.

The V gene is TRBV6-5, the J gene TRBJ2-3; D is undetermined. The V gene lost 6 bases and the J gene lost 6 bases, with 10 bases spanning the gap. Germline assignment: CDR1 MNHEY and CDR2 SVGAGI. This CDR3 spans 12 amino acids. This CDR3 is CASRAPRDTQYF. The CDR3 DNA follows: TGTGCCAGCAGGGCCCCGAGGGATACGCAGTATTTT.

The chain carries TRBV6-5 and TRBJ1-2; the D gene is possibly TRBD1 (6 bases). The CDR3 is made up of 12 amino acids. Germline assignment: CDR1 MNHEY and CDR2 SVGAGI. Trimming left V 7 bases short and J 8 bases short, with 14 bases between. CDR3 protein: CASNGAGEGYTF. The CDR3 DNA reads TGTGCCAGCAACGGGGCAGGGGAGGGCTACACCTTC.

The gene calls are TRBV20-1 and TRBJ2-5; a weak D match, TRBD2 (6 bases). The CDR3 extends over 16 amino acids. CDR1 DFQATT and CDR2 SNEGSKA come from the germline V gene (reference sequence). Trimming took off 3 bases at V and 4 bases at J, with 21 bases between the two ends. For the CDR3, the DNA is TGCAGTGCTAGTCCCTCCCGCGGGGAGCGCAGAGAGACCCAGTACTTC. Translation gives CSASPSRGERRETQYF.

This clone occurred once. The chain joins TRBV28 to TRBJ2-3, with TRBD2 identical over 16 bases. The CDR3 has 17 residues. Per the germline V gene, CDR1 is MDHEN and CDR2 is SYDVKM. Trimming took 2 bases from V and 10 from J; bases not matched to a gene: 9. CDR3 sequence (DNA): TGTGCCAGCAGTTTAGGGGGGACTAGCGGGAGGGCCAGGGCGCAGTATTTT. Translated, it gives CASSLGGTSGRARAQYF.

V usage is TRBV2 and J usage is TRBJ1-5, with TRBD1 matching 9 bases. J was trimmed by 3 bases and V by 6 bases; bases with no gene match: 6. The germline gives CDR1 SNHLY, CDR2 FYNNEI. The CDR3 totals 15 residues. This CDR3 is CASRKQGADNQPQHF. CDR3 nucleotides: TGTGCCAGCAGAAAACAGGGGGCGGACAATCAGCCCCAGCATTTT.

This chain connects TRBV4-2 to TRBJ2-1; possibly TRBD1 for D (5 bases). CDR3 length: 15 residues. Germline V CDR1 and CDR2: LGHNA, YNFKEQ. V gave up 1 base and J gave up 8 bases, with 15 bases separating them. The chain's CDR3 is CASSQARVGSDEQFF. The DNA of the CDR3 is TGTGCCAGCAGCCAAGCCAGGGTAGGATCGGATGAGCAGTTCTTC.

V is TRBV7-9 and J is TRBJ1-6; D is unresolved. Per the germline V gene, CDR1 is SEHNR and CDR2 is FQNEAQ (reference sequence). V lost 6 bases to trimming and J lost 0 bases, with 6 bases between them. This CDR3 has 14 amino acids. The CDR3 DNA follows: TGTGCCAGCAGGGGCAACTCCTATAATTCACCCCTCCACTTT. It translates to CASRGNSYNSPLHF. The full variable domain, completed using reference TRBV7-9 and TRBJ1-6, is DTGVSQNPRHKITKRGQNVTFRCDPISEHNRLYWYRQTLGQGPEFLTYFQNEAQLEKSRLLSDRFSAERPKGSFSTLEIQRTEQGDSAMYLCASRGNSYNSPLHFGNGTRLTVT.

This clone was observed a single time. The rearrangement uses TRBV30 and TRBJ2-1, with 7 positions matching TRBD2. The V gene's germline CDR1 is GTSNPN and CDR2 SVGIG (reference sequence). With 6 bases clipped from V and 0 bases from J, the junction kept 2 bases outside the gene matches. This CDR3 comprises 13 residues. CDR3 bases: TGTGCCTGCGGGAGGAGCTCCTACAATGAGCAGTTCTTC. Its protein product is CACGRSSYNEQFF.

V is TRBV28 and J is TRBJ1-4; 9 positions match TRBD1. Germline V lookup: CDR1 MDHEN, CDR2 SYDVKM. J lost 9 bases, V lost 5 bases, and 7 bases had no gene match. The CDR3 runs 14 residues. This CDR3 is CASSRPGTGKKLFF. CDR3 DNA sequence: TGTGCCAGCAGTCGTCCCGGGACAGGGAAAAAACTGTTTTTT.